This T cell receptor beta chain was sequenced in a study of cytomegalovirus exposure and HLA in healthy donors. Study-wide findings and caveats: Later, an analysis found that common viral pathogens appeared to be linked with several of the most significant clusters.

Notes on this clone: What it binds is unknown.

V was shortened by 7 bases and J by 4 bases, with 19 bases between the two germline ends. Germline V CDR1 and CDR2: LNHDA, SQIVND (reference sequence). The CDR3 covers 16 residues. In the PCR, 60 Vbeta and 13 Jbeta primers were used. Repertoires were generated with immunoSEQ multiplex PCR, while TCRdb's copy carries only in-frame clones and drops some. The table records about 210,000 clones, approximately 83% of them present only once. Source material: PBMCs. The genes are TRBV19 and TRBJ1-4, with D maybe TRBD1 (5 bases). The source of this sequence is a woman in her 50s in good health and CMV-seropositive. Here the CDR3 reads CASTTLRAGLNEKLFF. The CDR3 region has the DNA TGTGCCAGTACCACCTTGCGGGCGGGACTTAATGAAAAACTGTTTTTT.